This T cell receptor (beta chain) comes out of a study of T-cell memory formation after mild COVID-19. Looked up from germline, CDR1 is SGDLS and CDR2 is YYNGEE. The V gene lost 0 bases and the J gene lost 6 bases, with 11 bases spanning the gap. This CDR3 is 14 amino acids long. MiXCR, run by TCRdb on the 5' RACE reads, gives a single entry per CDR3 protein. The table lists about 440,000 distinct CDR3 sequences, around 19% of them singletons. This receptor was identified in an adult woman who had mild COVID-19 (a few samples of this study predate the infection). Cell type and time point are not known. What was sequenced was PBMCs or a T cell subset sorted from them (not recorded which). The chain is built from TRBV9 and TRBJ2-3, with D maybe TRBD1 (6 bases). The CDR3 region has the DNA TGTGCCAGCAGCGTAGATCCAGGGGCGGATACGCAGTATTTT. It translates to CASSVDPGADTQYF.